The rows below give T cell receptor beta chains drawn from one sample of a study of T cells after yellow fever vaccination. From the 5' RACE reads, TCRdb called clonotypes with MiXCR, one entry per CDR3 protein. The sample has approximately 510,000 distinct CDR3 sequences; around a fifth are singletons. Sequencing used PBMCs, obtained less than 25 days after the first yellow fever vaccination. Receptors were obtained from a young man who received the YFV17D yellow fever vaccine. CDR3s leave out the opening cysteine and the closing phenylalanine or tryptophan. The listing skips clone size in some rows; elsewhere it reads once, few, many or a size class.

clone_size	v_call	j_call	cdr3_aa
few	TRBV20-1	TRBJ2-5	SARDRQTQY
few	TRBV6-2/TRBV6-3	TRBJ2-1	ASSYSSGGSPYNEQF
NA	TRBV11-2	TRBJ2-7	ASSPLRGKDAYEQY
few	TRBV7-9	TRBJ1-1	ASSLVYGEAF
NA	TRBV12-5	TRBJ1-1	ASGLVTGPPTEAF
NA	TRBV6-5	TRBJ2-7	ASSYSGVYEQY
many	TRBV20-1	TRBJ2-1	SSLAGGAQIEQF
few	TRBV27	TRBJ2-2	ASSPWTSGVGGELF
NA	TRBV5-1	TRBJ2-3	ASSLVRSGDTDTQY
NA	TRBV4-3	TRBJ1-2	ASSQGGSAYGYT
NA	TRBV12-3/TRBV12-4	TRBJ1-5	ASTFHSNQPQH
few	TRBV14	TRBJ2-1	ASRALGAQFPYNEQF
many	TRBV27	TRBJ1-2	ASSSLPGVSNYGYT
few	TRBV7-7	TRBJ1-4	ASSLSGTPGEKLF
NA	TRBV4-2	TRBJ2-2	ASSHAIATGELF
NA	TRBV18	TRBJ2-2	ASSPPAGELF
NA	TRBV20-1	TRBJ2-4	SARPQGQGVMDIQY
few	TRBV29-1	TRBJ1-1	SAEGQSTEAF
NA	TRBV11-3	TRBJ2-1	ASSFSKGSSNEQF
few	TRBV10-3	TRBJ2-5	AISESDSQETQY
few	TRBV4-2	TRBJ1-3	ASSPGRNSGNTIY
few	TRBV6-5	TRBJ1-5	ASSYSREAQPQH
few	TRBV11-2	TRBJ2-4	ASSFTPGGRTIAKNIQY